This T cell receptor beta chain was observed in a study of blood T cell repertoires in COVID-19. About the study: The United States, Italy and Spain supplied acute and convalescent COVID-19 samples. From T cells, B-cell-depleted T cells, or PBMCs came the material, which was cDNA or gDNA.

One Seattle source followed patients from active infection through their disease course. Germline lookup yields CDR1 LNHDA and CDR2 SQIVND (reference sequence). V was clipped by 5 bases and J by 9 bases; unmatched bases: 8. The length of the CDR3 is 14 residues. TCRdb keeps only in-frame clones here, not all; method: immunoSEQ multiplex PCR. The data show about 260,000 clones, with about 87% seen just once and over 4% held by the top ten. Source material: peripheral blood. This TCR was sampled from a woman aged 55-70 years with COVID-19, enrolled during active disease. V gene TRBV19 combines with J gene TRBJ2-1; 9 nucleotides align to TRBD2. CDR3 sequence: CASSVGQAGGEQFF. The CDR3 DNA sequence: TGTGCCAGTAGTGTTGGGCAAGCGGGAGGTGAGCAGTTCTTC.